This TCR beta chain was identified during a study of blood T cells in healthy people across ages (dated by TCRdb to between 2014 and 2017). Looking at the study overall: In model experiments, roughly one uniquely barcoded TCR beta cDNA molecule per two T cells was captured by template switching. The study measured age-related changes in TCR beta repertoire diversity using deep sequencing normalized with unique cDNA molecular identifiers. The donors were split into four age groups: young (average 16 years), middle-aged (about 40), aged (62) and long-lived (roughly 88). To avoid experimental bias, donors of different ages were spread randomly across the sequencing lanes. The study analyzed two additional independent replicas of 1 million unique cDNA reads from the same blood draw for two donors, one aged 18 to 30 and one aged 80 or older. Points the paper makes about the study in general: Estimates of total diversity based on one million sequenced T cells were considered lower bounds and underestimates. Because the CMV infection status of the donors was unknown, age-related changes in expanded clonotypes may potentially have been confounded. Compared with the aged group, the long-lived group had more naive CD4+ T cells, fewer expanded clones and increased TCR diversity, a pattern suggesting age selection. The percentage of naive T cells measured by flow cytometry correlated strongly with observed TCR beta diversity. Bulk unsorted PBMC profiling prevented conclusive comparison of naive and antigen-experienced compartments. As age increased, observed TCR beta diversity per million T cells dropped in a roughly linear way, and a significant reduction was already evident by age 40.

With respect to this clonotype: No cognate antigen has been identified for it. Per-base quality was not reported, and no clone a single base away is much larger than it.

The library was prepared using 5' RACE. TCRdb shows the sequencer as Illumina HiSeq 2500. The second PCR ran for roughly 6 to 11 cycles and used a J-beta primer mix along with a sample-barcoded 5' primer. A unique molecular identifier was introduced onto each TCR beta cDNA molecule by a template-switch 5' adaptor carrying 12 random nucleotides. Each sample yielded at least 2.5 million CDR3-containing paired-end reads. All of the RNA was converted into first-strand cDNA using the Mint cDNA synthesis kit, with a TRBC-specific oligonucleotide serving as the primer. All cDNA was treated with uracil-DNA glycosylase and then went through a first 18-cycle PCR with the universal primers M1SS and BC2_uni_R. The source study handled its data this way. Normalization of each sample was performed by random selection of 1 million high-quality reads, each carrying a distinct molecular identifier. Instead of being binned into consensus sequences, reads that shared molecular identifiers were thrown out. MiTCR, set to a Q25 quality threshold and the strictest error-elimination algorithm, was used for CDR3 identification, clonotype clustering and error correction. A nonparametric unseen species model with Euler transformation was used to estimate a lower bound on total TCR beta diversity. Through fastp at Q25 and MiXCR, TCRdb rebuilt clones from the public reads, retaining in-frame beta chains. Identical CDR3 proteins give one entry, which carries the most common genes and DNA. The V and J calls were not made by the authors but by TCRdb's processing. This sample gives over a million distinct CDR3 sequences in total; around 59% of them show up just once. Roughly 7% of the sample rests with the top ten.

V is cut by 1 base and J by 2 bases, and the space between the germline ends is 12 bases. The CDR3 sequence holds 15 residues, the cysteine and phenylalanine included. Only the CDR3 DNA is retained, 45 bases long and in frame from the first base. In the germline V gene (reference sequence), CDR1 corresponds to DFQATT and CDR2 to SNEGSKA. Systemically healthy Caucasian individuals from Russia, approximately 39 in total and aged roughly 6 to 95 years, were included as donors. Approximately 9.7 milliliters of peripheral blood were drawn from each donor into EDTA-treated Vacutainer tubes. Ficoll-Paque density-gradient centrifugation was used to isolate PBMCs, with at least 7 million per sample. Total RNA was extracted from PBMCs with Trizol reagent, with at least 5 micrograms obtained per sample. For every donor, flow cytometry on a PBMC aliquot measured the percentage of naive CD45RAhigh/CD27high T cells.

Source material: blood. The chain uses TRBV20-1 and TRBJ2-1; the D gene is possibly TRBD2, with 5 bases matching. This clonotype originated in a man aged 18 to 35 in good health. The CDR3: CSARGERVAYNEQFF. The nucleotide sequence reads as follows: TGCAGTGCTAGAGGAGAGAGGGTCGCCTACAATGAGCAGTTCTTC.